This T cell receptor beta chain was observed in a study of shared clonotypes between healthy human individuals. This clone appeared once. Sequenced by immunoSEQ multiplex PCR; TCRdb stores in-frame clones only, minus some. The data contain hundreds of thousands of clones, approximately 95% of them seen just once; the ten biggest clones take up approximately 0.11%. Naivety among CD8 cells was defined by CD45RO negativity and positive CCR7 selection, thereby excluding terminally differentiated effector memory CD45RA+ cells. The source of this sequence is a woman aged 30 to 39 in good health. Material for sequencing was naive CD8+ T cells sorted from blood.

In DNA, the CDR3 is TGCGCCAGCAGCCTAGCGGGGCATAGCTCCTACAATGAGCAGTTCTTC. This translates into CASSLAGHSSYNEQFF. The rearrangement links TRBV4-1 to TRBJ2-1; 8 nucleotides agree with TRBD2. Looked up from germline, CDR1 is MGHRA and CDR2 is YSYEKL. This CDR3 is built from 16 residues. J was trimmed by 0 bases and V by 4 bases; bases with no gene match: 5.